This TCR beta chain is from a study of CD8+ T cells in alopecia areata. Treatment specified: oral pan-JAK inhibitor, 5-10 mg twice daily. Concerning this clone: Antigen specificity is unknown.

The CDR3 spans 16 residues. Germline-derived CDR1 and CDR2 are LGHNA and YSLEER. Trimming left V 1 base short and J 2 bases short, with 9 bases between. cDNA serving as the sequencing template came from extracted, reverse transcribed RNA. Profiling relied on immunoSEQ multiplex PCR, and the TCRdb table lists in-frame clones only, not all of them. The sample lists 200,000 to 250,000 clones; 55% to 70% were seen once. General observations from the study: Expanded CD8+ clones among the top 100, and scalp clonality, were significantly decreased by tofacitinib. Affected scalp, especially in alopecia totalis/universalis, had a higher clonality than normal scalp did.

The TCR comes from a human donor with alopecia areata. The sequences come from CD4+ T cells sorted from blood, collected at week 4, from a patient treated with tofacitinib. J is TRBJ2-6 and V is TRBV4-3; D tentatively reads TRBD1 or TRBD2 (5 bases each). CDR3 protein: CASSQGRGAGANVLTF. The CDR3 coding sequence is TGCGCCAGCAGCCAAGGAAGAGGGGCTGGGGCCAACGTCCTGACTTTC.